A single sample gave rise to the 12 T cell receptor beta chains below, sequenced in a study of regulatory T cells in long-lasting Graves disease. Time point indicated: persistent/refractory GD, antithyroid drugs over 5 years with positive TRAb. PBMC RNA served as the TCR library source. CDR3 regions were amplified by Arm-PCR using iRepertoire HTBI primers to build TCR beta libraries. TCRdb called the multiplex PCR reads again in MiXCR, with one record for every CDR3 protein. The sample shows hundreds of thousands of distinct CDR3 sequences, roughly 20% of them seen only once. Material: peripheral blood mononuclear cells (PBMCs), obtained when the disease was refractory, from a patient treated with antithyroid drugs. These receptors all stem from a female donor with Graves disease.

The sample holds a few counts of this clonotype. V usage is TRBV6-2 or TRBV6-3 and J usage is TRBJ1-1, with 9 bases aligning to TRBD1. Germline V lookup: CDR1 MNHEY, CDR2 SVGEGT. With V trimmed by 6 bases and J by 8 bases, 10 bases remained unmatched. The CDR3 runs 14 residues. Here the CDR3 reads CASRGRTGALEAFF. The CDR3 DNA sequence: TGTGCCAGCAGGGGGAGGACAGGGGCCCTCGAAGCTTTCTTT.

This clonotype was observed at least ten times. The chain couples TRBV12-3 or TRBV12-4 to TRBJ1-1; TRBD1 matches 8 bases. The CDR3 contains 16 residues. V trimming: 3 bases; J trimming: 5 bases; junction bases outside the gene matches: 11. Here the CDR3 reads CASSFMATGVDTEAFF. The CDR3 nucleotides read TGTGCCAGCAGTTTTATGGCGACAGGGGTCGATACTGAAGCTTTCTTT.

The chain carries TRBV6-5 and TRBJ2-1; no clear D gene. Germline CDR1 MNHEY, CDR2 SVGAGI. The V end was cut by 1 base, the J end by 9 bases, with 4 bases between. This CDR3 region has 11 residues. CDR3 sequence: CASSYYLEQFF. DNA of the CDR3: TGTGCCAGCAGTTACTATCTTGAGCAGTTCTTC.

The chain combines TRBV9 with TRBJ2-1; 16 bases line up with TRBD2. CDR3 length: 18 residues. From germline, CDR1 is SGDLS and CDR2 YYNGEE. Trimming removed 4 bases from V and 2 bases from J; junction bases left unmatched: 6. The DNA of the CDR3 is TGTGCCAGCAGCCCCGGCGGGACTAGCGGGAGGGCCTACAATGAGCAGTTCTTC. Its protein product is CASSPGGTSGRAYNEQFF.

In its sample, this clonotype was seen many times. The chain is built from TRBV27 and TRBJ1-6, with D hard to call. The CDR3 consists of 11 residues. Germline V CDR1 and CDR2: MNHEY, SMNVEV (reference sequence). The ends were cut back, 5 bases at V and 7 bases at J, with 3 bases in the middle. CDR3: CASSRNSPLHF. The CDR3 nucleotides read TGTGCCAGCAGTCGGAATTCACCCCTCCACTTT.

This clonotype was counted ten times or more. The chain has TRBV15 and TRBJ2-7; TRBD1 matches 7 bases. CDR1 is LNHNV and CDR2 is YYDKDF in the germline V gene (reference sequence). This CDR3 is 16 amino acids long. The V segment lost 0 bases and the J segment 0 bases; nucleotides outside the gene matches: 5. This chain's CDR3 is CATSRDRDSPSYEQYF. Here the CDR3 DNA reads TGTGCCACCAGCAGAGATCGGGACAGTCCCTCCTACGAGCAGTACTTC.

This clonotype was seen repeatedly, ten times or more. The rearrangement joins TRBV12-3 or TRBV12-4 to TRBJ1-2; 8 positions match TRBD1. CDR3 length: 13 amino acids. With 6 bases clipped from V and 8 bases from J, the junction kept 8 bases outside the gene matches. The CDR3 nucleotides read TGTGCCAGCAGCCTCGGACAGGGTATAGGCTACACCTTC. Its translation: CASSLGQGIGYTF.

This clonotype was observed a handful of times. This chain uses TRBV12-3 or TRBV12-4 with TRBJ2-7; 7 bases align to TRBD1. Trimming at V came to 2 bases and at J to 2 bases, leaving 6 bases not matched to a gene. The CDR3 runs to 15 residues. In DNA form, the CDR3 reads TGTGCCAGCAGTTTAAAACAGGGGCCCCCCTACGAGCAGTACTTC. It translates to CASSLKQGPPYEQYF.

The J gene is TRBJ2-7, the V gene TRBV28, with 12 positions matching TRBD1. There are 17 residues in the CDR3. With 8 bases clipped from V and 5 bases from J, the junction kept 16 bases outside the gene matches. The germline V gene encodes CDR1 MDHEN and CDR2 SYDVKM. The CDR3: CASSPLETGTGGNEQYF. For the CDR3, the DNA is TGTGCCAGCTCACCTCTTGAAACCGGGACAGGGGGCAACGAGCAGTACTTC.

This clonotype has only a few counts. The chain carries TRBV19 and TRBJ2-7, with 14 positions matching TRBD2. The ends lost 5 bases at V and 6 bases at J; junction bases unmatched: 9. Germline-derived CDR1 and CDR2 are LNHDA and SQIVND (reference sequence). This CDR3 spans 16 amino acids. Here the CDR3 DNA reads TGTGCCAGTAGTCAGGGACTAGCGGGAGCCTTTCGCGAGCAGTACTTC. Its protein product is CASSQGLAGAFREQYF.

This clonotype has just a few counts. The chain recombines TRBV6-2 or TRBV6-3 with TRBJ2-5; D remains unclear. CDR3 length: 18 residues. CDR1 and CDR2 (germline): MNHEY, SVGEGT. The ends were cut back, 0 bases at V and 1 base at J, with 18 bases in the middle. CDR3 DNA sequence: TGTGCCAGCAGTTACTCGAAGGCTGTAGTCCGCATCCAAGAGACCCAGTACTTC. Translated: CASSYSKAVVRIQETQYF.

The rearrangement uses TRBV28 and TRBJ2-1; TRBD1 or TRBD2 may be the D gene (5 bases each). The CDR3 has 14 amino acids. V lost 3 bases to trimming and J lost 6 bases, with 12 bases between them. Per the germline V gene, CDR1 is MDHEN and CDR2 is SYDVKM. Here the CDR3 reads CASSFQRGVNEQFF. CDR3 coding DNA: TGTGCCAGCAGTTTTCAAAGGGGAGTCAATGAGCAGTTCTTC.